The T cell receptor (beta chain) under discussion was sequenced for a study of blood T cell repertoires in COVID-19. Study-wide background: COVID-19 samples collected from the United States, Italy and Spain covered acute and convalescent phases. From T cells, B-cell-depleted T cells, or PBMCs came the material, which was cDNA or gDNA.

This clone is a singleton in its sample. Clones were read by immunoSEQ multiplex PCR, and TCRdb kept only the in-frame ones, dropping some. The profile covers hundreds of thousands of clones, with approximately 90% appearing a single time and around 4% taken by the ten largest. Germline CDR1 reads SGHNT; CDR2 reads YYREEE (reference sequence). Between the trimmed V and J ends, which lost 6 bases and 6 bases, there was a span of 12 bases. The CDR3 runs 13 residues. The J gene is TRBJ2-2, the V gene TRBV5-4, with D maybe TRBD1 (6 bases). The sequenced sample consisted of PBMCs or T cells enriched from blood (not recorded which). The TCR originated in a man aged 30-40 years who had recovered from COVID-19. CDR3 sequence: CASKDRNSGELFF. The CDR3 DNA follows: TGTGCCAGCAAGGACAGAAATTCCGGGGAGCTGTTTTTT. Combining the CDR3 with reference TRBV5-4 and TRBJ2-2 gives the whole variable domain ETGVTQSPTHLIKTRGQQVTLRCSSQSGHNTVSWYQQALGQGPQFIFQYYREEENGRGNFPPRFSGLQFPNYSSELNVNALELDDSALYLCASKDRNSGELFFGEGSRLTVL.